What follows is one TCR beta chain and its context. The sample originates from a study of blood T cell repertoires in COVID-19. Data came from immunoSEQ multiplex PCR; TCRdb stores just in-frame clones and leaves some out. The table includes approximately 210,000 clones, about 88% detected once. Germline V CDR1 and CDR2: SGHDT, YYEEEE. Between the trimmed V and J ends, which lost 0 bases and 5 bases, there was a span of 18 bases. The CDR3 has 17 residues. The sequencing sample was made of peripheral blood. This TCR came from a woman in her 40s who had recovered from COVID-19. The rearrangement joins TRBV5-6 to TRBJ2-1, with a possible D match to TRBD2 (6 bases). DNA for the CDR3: TGTGCCAGCAGCTTGGCCGGTTTTAGCGGCCCGGACAATGAGCAGTTCTTC. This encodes CASSLAGFSGPDNEQFF.